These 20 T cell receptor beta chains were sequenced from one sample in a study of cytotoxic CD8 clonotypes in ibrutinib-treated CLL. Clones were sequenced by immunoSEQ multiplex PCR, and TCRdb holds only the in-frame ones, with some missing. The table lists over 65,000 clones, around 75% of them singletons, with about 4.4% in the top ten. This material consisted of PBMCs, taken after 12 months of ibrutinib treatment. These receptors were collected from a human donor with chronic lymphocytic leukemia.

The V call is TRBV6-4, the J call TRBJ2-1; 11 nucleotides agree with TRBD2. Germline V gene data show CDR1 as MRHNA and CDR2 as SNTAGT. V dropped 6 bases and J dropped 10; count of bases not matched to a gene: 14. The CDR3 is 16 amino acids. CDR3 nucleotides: TGTGCCAGCAGCGGACTAGCGGGCGCCCGGGGTGGCGAGCAGTTCTTC. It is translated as CASSGLAGARGGEQFF.

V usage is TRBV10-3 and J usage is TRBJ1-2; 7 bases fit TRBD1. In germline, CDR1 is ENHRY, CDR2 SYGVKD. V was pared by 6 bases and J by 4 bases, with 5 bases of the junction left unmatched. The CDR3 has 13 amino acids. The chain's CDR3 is CAISTGQSYGYTF. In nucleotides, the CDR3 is TGTGCCATCAGCACGGGACAGAGCTATGGCTACACCTTC.

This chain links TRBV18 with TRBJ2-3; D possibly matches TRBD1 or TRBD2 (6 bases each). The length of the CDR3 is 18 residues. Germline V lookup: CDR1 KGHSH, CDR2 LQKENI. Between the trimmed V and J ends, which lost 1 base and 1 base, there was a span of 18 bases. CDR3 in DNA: TGTGCCAGCTCACCACTCTACGGGGGCCCGCCGGGCACAGATACGCAGTATTTT. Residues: CASSPLYGGPPGTDTQYF.

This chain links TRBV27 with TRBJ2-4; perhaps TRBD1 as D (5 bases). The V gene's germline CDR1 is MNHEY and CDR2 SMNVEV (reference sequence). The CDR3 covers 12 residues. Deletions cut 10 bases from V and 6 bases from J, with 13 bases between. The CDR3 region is CATRALGNIQYF. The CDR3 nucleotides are TGTGCCACCAGGGCCTTAGGAAACATTCAGTACTTC.

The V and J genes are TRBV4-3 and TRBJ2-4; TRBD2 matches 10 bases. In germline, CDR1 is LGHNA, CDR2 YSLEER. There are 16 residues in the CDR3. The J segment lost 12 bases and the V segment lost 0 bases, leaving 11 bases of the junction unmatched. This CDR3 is CASSQEALAGVSAQYF. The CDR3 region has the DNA TGCGCCAGCAGCCAAGAAGCGCTAGCGGGAGTTTCAGCTCAGTACTTC.

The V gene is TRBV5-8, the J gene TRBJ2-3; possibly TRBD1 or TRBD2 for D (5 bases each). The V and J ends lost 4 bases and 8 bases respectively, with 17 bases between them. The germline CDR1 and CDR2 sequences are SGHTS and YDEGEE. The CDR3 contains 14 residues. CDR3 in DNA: TGTGCCAGCAGCCCAACCCGGGGACCGGGTACGCAGTATTTT. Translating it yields CASSPTRGPGTQYF. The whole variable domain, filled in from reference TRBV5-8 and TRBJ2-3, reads EAGVTQSPTHLIKTRGQQATLRCSPISGHTSVYWYQQALGLGLQFLLWYDEGEERNRGNFPPRFSGRQFPNYSSELNVNALELEDSALYLCASSPTRGPGTQYFGPGTRLTVL.

For the CDR3, the DNA is TGTGCCAGCATCCCGTGGGGGTTGGGCAATCAGCCCCAGCATTTT. Amino acids: CASIPWGLGNQPQHF. The chain has TRBV6-1 and TRBJ1-5; a possible D gene is TRBD1 (5 bases). CDR3 length equals 15 residues. Per germline, CDR1 MNHNS and CDR2 SASEGT. Trimming took off 7 bases at V and 2 bases at J, with 15 bases between the two ends.

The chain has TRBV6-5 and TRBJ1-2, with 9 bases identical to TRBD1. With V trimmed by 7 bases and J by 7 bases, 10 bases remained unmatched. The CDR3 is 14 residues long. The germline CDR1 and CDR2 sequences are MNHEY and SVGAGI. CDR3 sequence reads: CASTPGQGSSGYTF. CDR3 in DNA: TGTGCCAGCACCCCGGGACAGGGAAGTAGTGGCTACACCTTC.

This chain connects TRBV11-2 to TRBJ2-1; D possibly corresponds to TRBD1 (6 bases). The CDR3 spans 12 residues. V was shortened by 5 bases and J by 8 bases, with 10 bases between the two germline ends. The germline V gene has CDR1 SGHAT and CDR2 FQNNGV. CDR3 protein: CASSPQGYEQFF. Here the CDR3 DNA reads TGTGCCAGCAGCCCACAGGGATATGAGCAGTTCTTC.

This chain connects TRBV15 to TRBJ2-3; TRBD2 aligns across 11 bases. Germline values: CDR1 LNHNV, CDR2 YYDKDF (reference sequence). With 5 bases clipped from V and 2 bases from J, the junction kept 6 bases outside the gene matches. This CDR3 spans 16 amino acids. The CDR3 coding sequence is TGTGCCACCAGCTCCGGGACTAGCGGACACACAGATACGCAGTATTTT. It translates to CATSSGTSGHTDTQYF. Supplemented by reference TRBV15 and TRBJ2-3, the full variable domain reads DAMVIQNPRYQVTQFGKPVTLSCSQTLNHNVMYWYQQKSSQAPKLLFHYYDKDFNNEADTPDNFQSRRPNTSFCFLDIRSPGLGDTAMYLCATSSGTSGHTDTQYFGPGTRLTVL.

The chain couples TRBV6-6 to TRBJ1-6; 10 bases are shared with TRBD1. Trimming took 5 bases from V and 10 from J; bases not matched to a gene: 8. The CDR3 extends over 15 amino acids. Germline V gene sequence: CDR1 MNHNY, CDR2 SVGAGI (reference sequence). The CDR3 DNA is TGTGCCAGCAGTCGACAGGGGGCCGTCTCATCACCCCTCCACTTT. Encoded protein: CASSRQGAVSSPLHF.

CDR3 DNA: TGTGCCAGCAACCGACGGGGGGGTGGGTATGGCTACACCTTC. Protein sequence: CASNRRGGGYGYTF. The chain is built from TRBV6-5 and TRBJ1-2, with a possible D match to TRBD1 (5 bases). The CDR3 contains 14 residues. Trimming shortened V by 7 bases and J by 5 bases, and 17 bases separated the two germline ends. Germline loops: CDR1 MNHEY, CDR2 SVGAGI.

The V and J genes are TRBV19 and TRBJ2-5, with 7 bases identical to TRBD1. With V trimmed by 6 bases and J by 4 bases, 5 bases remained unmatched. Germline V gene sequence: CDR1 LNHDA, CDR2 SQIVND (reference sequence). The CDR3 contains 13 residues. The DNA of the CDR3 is TGTGCCAGTAGCATGGGACAGCTAGAGACCCAGTACTTC. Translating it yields CASSMGQLETQYF.

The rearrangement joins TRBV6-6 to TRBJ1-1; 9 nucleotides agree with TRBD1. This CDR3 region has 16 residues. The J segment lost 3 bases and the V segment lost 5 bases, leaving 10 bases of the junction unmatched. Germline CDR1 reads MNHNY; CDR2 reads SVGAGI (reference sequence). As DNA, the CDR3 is TGTGCCAGCAGTACCCGACAGGGGGTTACGGACACTGAAGCTTTCTTT. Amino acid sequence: CASSTRQGVTDTEAFF.

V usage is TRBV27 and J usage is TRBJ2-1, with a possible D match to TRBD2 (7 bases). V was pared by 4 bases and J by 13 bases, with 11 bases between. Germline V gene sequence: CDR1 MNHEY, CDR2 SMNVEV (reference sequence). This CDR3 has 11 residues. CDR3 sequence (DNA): TGTGCCAGCAGTTACGGGGGGCCACAGTTCTTC. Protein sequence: CASSYGGPQFF.

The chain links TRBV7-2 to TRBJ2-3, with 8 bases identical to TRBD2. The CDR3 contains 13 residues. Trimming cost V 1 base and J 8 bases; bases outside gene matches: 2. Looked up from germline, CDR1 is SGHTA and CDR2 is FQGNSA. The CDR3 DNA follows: TGTGCCAGCAGCTTAGGCGGGAGGCCTACGCAGTATTTT. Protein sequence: CASSLGGRPTQYF. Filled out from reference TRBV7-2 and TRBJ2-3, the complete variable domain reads GAGVSQSPSNKVTEKGKDVELRCDPISGHTALYWYRQSLGQGLEFLIYFQGNSAPDKSGLPSDRFSAERTGGSVSTLTIQRTQQEDSAVYLCASSLGGRPTQYFGPGTRLTVL.

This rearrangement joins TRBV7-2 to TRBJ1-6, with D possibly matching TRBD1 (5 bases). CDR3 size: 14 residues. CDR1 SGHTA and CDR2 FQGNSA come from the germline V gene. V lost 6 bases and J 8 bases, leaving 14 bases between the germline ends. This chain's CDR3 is CASRKSLGDSPLHF. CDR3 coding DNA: TGTGCCAGCAGGAAGAGCCTAGGGGATTCACCCCTCCACTTT. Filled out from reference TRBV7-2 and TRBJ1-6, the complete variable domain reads GAGVSQSPSNKVTEKGKDVELRCDPISGHTALYWYRQSLGQGLEFLIYFQGNSAPDKSGLPSDRFSAERTGGSVSTLTIQRTQQEDSAVYLCASRKSLGDSPLHFGNGTRLTVT.

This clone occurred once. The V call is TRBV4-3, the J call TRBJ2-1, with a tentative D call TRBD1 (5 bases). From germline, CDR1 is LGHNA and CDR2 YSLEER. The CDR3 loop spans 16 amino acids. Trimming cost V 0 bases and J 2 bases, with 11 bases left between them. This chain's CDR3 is CASSQERADTYNEQFF. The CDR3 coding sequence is TGCGCCAGCAGCCAAGAAAGGGCGGACACCTACAATGAGCAGTTCTTC.

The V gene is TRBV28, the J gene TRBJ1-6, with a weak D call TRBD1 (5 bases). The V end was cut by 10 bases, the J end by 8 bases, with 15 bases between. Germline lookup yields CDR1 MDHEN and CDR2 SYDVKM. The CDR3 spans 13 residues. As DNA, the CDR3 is TGTGCCACCCATGGGGCTCAGTATTCACCCCTCCACTTT. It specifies CATHGAQYSPLHF.

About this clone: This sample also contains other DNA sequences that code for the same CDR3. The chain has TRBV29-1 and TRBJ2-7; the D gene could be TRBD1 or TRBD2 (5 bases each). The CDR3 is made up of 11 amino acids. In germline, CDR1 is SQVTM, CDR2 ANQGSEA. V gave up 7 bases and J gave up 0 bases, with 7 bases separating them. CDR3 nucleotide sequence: TGCAGCGCAGGGACCTCCTACGAGCAGTACTTC. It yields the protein CSAGTSYEQYF.